This TCR beta chain was sequenced for a study of Ad26.COV2.S vaccination and SARS-CoV-2 variants. Study background: Ad26.COV2.S was injected intramuscularly once or twice, 56 days apart. The study's findings and limits: Participants in the vaccine arm had higher spike-specific TCR breadth; placebo recipients had lower.

About this clone: No antigen is known for it.

The protocol was immunoSEQ multiplex PCR, while the TCRdb copy is restricted to in-frame clones and leaves out a portion. The sample includes 350,000 to 550,000 clones, 89% of them seen just once. Stated treatment: around 19 received Ad26.COV2.S at low or high dose, single or two shots; 5 received placebo; per-sample allocation not given. Specimen acquisition occurred on day 63 following the initial vaccine or placebo injection. SARS-CoV-2 spike from the Wuhan strain was encoded by the vaccine, an Ad26 vector. The CDR3 spans 15 residues. V dropped 4 bases and J dropped 2; count of bases not matched to a gene: 4. CDR1 and CDR2 (germline): MRHNA, SNTAGT.

Sequenced here: peripheral blood, sampled in a trial of Ad26.COV2.S vaccine versus placebo. The clonotype comes from a person between 18 and 65 years old who received the Ad26.COV2.S COVID-19 vaccine or a placebo. The gene calls are TRBV6-4 and TRBJ2-3, with 9 bases identical to TRBD2. This CDR3 is CASSVAGANTDTQYF. As DNA, the CDR3 is TGTGCCAGCAGTGTAGCGGGAGCGAACACAGATACGCAGTATTTT.